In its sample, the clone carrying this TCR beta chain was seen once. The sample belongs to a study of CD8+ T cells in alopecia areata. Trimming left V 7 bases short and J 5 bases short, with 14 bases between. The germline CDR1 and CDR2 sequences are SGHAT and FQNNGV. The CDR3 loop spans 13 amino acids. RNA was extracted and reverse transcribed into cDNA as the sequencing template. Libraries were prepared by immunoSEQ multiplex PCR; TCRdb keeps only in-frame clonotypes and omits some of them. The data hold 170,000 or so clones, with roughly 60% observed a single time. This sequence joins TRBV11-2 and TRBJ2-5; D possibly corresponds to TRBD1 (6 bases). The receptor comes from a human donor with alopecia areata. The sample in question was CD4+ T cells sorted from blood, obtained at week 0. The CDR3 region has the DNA TGTGCCAGCAAATACGCAACAGGGGAGACCCAGTACTTC. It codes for CASKYATGETQYF.